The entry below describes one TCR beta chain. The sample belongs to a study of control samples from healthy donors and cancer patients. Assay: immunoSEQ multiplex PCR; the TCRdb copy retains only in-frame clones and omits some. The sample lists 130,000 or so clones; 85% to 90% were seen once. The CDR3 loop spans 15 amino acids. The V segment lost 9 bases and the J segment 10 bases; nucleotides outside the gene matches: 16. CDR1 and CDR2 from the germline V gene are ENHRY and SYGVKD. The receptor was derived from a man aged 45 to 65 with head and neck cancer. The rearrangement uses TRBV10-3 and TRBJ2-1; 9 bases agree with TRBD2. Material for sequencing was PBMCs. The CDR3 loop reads CAIRVAGAFGGEQFF. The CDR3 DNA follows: TGTGCCATACGAGTAGCGGGAGCGTTCGGGGGGGAGCAGTTCTTC.